This passage covers 10 T cell receptor beta chains from one sample sequenced in a study of T cells in women clearing cervical HPV infection. The assay was immunoSEQ multiplex PCR, and TCRdb's table has in-frame clones only and misses some. The sample's table shows approximately 44,000 clones. Sequencing used blood buffy coat. These receptors originate from a woman aged 18 to 75 with a cervical HPV16 infection that either progressed to CIN3+ or cleared (not recorded which).

Comment on this clone: The CDR3 goes on 3 residues after the read ends, and that part is filled in from the germline J gene. The chain has TRBV20-1 and TRBJ2-5; 11 bases line up with TRBD2. Looked up from germline, CDR1 is DFQATT and CDR2 is SNEGSKA (reference sequence). Germline trimming cut 6 bases from V and 0 bases from J; bases unmatched to any gene: 6. The CDR3 is 15 residues long. CDR3 DNA, as far as it was read: TGCAGTGCGTTACTAGCGGGAGCGCACCAAGAGACC. The encoded protein is CSALLAGAHQET. The whole CDR3 is CSALLAGAHQETQYF.

Concerning this clone itself: The CDR3 is cut off 3 residues early in the read; its end comes from the germline J gene. The chain employs TRBV19 and TRBJ2-3; 8 bases match TRBD2. The CDR3 sequence is 15 residues long. Germline V gene sequence: CDR1 LNHDA, CDR2 SQIVND (reference sequence). The junction had 10 bases not matched to a gene; V was cut back by 5 bases and J by 6 bases. CDR3 bases read: TGTGCCAGTAGTTGGGCGGGGGGTCCTCAGGATACG. Translation: CASSWAGGPQDT. The CDR3 in full is CASSWAGGPQDTQYF.

Worth noting for this clone: The read terminates 3 residues ahead of where the CDR3 ends, so the germline J gene completes it. The V and J genes are TRBV10-1 and TRBJ1-4; D is possibly TRBD1 (6 bases). V was trimmed by 0 bases and J by 7 bases, leaving 12 bases between them. This CDR3 has 15 amino acids. The V gene's germline CDR1 is WNHNN and CDR2 SYGVQD (reference sequence). The sequenced part of the CDR3 DNA is TGCGCCAGCAGTGAGTCGCTGGGGGCAGGTGAAAAA. This codes for CASSESLGAGEK. The full CDR3 sequence reads CASSESLGAGEKLFF.

As to this clone: The read falls 3 residues short of the CDR3 end, and the missing part is taken from the germline J gene. The chain is built from TRBV7-9 and TRBJ1-1, with D perhaps matching TRBD1 (5 bases). The germline gives CDR1 SEHNR, CDR2 FQNEAQ (reference sequence). The CDR3 loop spans 15 amino acids. CDR3 DNA, as far as it was read: TGTGCCAGCAGCCTCAGCGGGACGAGCACAGATACG. Its translation: CASSLSGTSTDT. The full CDR3 reads CASSLSGTSTDTAFF.

On this clone itself: The CDR3 goes on 3 residues after the read ends, and that part is filled in from the germline J gene. The rearrangement links TRBV20-1 to TRBJ2-7; TRBD2 matches 9 bases. The CDR3 runs to 15 residues. Germline V gene sequence: CDR1 DFQATT, CDR2 SNEGSKA (reference sequence). The V gene end was trimmed by 6 bases and the J gene end by 2 bases; junction bases not matched to a gene: 11. The CDR3: CSAASPGTSTYEQYF. CDR3 bases read: TGCAGTGCCGCATCACCCGGGACTAGCACCTACGAG.

On this clone itself: The sequenced fragment ends 3 residues before the CDR3 boundary, so the rest is inferred from the germline J gene. This sequence joins TRBV5-1 and TRBJ1-2; 9 nucleotides align to TRBD1. The germline gives CDR1 SGHRS, CDR2 YFSETQ. After removal of 4 bases from V and 7 bases from J, the junction contained 5 bases not matched to a gene. The length of the CDR3 is 13 residues. The CDR3 bases that were read are TGCGCCAGCAGCATGACAGGGGGGGCTGGC. It encodes CASSMTGGAG. The entire CDR3 sequence reads CASSMTGGAGYTF.

As for this clone: The read ends 3 residues early relative to the CDR3; the germline J gene fills the gap. V gene TRBV5-1 combines with J gene TRBJ2-1; D is possibly TRBD2 (6 bases). Per germline, CDR1 SGHRS and CDR2 YFSETQ. The CDR3 loop spans 13 amino acids. V lost 7 bases and J 4 bases, leaving 12 bases between the germline ends. This CDR3 reads CASPSERYNEQFF. Incomplete CDR3 DNA: TGCGCCAGCCCTAGCGAAAGATACAATGAG.

To note about this clone: The missing CDR3 end, 3 residues past where the read stops, is filled in from the germline J gene. This chain joins TRBV20-1 and TRBJ2-7, with 15 bases that match TRBD2. The CDR3 loop spans 17 amino acids. Germline assignment: CDR1 DFQATT and CDR2 SNEGSKA (reference sequence). V lost 6 bases, J lost 5 bases, and 14 bases stayed unmatched. The CDR3 spells CSAASGLAGGPRNEQYF. The CDR3 bases that were read are TGCAGTGCAGCCAGCGGACTAGCGGGAGGGCCGCGTAACGAG.

As to this clone: The read terminates 3 residues ahead of where the CDR3 ends, so the germline J gene completes it. The V gene is TRBV20-1, the J gene TRBJ1-1; D remains ambiguous. Deletions cut 5 bases from V and 1 base from J, with 11 bases between. The CDR3 spans 13 residues. Germline CDR1 and CDR2: DFQATT and SNEGSKA (reference sequence). The CDR3: CSAPKNKNTEAFF. CDR3 DNA (partial): TGCAGTGCTCCAAAAAACAAGAACACTGAA.

With respect to this clone: The CDR3 end falls 3 residues outside the read, so it is completed with the germline J gene. The V and J genes are TRBV2 and TRBJ2-7, with D perhaps matching TRBD1 (7 bases). Trimming pared 1 base from V and 6 bases from J, leaving 16 bases between. CDR1 and CDR2 from the germline V gene are SNHLY and FYNNEI. The CDR3 length is 15 residues. CDR3 DNA (partial): TGTGCCAGCAGTGAAGGACAGGGAGGTCTCCGCGAG. As protein: CASSEGQGGLRE. The whole CDR3 region reads CASSEGQGGLREQYF.